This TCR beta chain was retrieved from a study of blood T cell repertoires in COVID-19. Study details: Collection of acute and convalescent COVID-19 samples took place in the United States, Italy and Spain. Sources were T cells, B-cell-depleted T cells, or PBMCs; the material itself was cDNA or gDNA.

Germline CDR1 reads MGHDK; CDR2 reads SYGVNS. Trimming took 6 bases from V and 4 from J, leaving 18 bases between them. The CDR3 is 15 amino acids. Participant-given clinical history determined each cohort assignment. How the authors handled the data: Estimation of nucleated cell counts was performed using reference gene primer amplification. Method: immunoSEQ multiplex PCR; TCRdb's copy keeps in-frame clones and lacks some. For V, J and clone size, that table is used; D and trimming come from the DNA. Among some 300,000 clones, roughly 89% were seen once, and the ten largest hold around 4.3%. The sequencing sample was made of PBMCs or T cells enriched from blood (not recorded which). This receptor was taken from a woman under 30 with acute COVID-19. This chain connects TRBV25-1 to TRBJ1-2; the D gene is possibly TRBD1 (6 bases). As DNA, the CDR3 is TGTGCCAGCAGCGAGACCGGACAGCTCCCCTATGGCTACACCTTC. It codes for CASSETGQLPYGYTF.